The rows below give T cell receptor beta chains drawn from one sample of a study of T cell responses to AZD1222 COVID-19 vaccine. The data were produced by immunoSEQ multiplex PCR, yet TCRdb's version contains in-frame clones alone and is incomplete. The sample has about 120,000 clones; about 92% are singletons. The sequences come from peripheral blood, collected 28 days after the second AZD1222 dose. All receptors come from an adult who received the AZD1222 COVID-19 vaccine. Both conserved end residues are part of each CDR3. The D gene is left open where the match is weak. Not all rows give a size; the values are once, few, many and, for expanded clones, a class.

>TRBV28|TRBD1|NA|TRBJ1-1
TGTGCCAGCAGTTTAAGTAAGGGGGCCGGGGACACTGAAGCTTTCTTT
CASSLSKGAGDTEAFF
>TRBV21-1|NA|NA|TRBJ1-1
TGTGCCAGCAGCAAAGCCCCTCGGGGGAACACTGAAGCTTTCTTT
CASSKAPRGNTEAFF
>TRBV14|NA|NA|TRBJ2-7
TGTGCCAGCAGCCAAGCAGGGACGGGTTATGTCGAGCAGTACTTC
CASSQAGTGYVEQYF
>TRBV19|NA|once|TRBJ2-7
TGTGCCAGTAGTTTACGAATACAGCGAGGCTACGAGCAGTACTTC
CASSLRIQRGYEQYF
>TRBV19|NA|NA|TRBJ1-1
TGTGCCAGTAGTATAGCCCCCGACAGAGCCAACACTGAAGCTTTCTTT
CASSIAPDRANTEAFF
>TRBV3-1/TRBV3-2|NA|NA|TRBJ2-7
TGTGCCAGCAGCCCCGGCGGCTATTACGAGCAGTACTTC
CASSPGGYYEQYF
>TRBV20-1|NA|NA|TRBJ1-5
TGCAGTGCTGGGCCCCAGCATTTT
CSAGPQHF
>TRBV2|NA|once|TRBJ1-5
TGTGCCAGCAGTGAAGTCACCTATCAGCCCCAGCATTTT
CASSEVTYQPQHF
>TRBV7-8|TRBD2|NA|TRBJ2-1
TGTGCCAGCAGCCCCCGACTAGCGGGATTGGATGAGCAGTTCTTC
CASSPRLAGLDEQFF
>TRBV24-1|NA|once|TRBJ2-7
TGTGCCACCAGCGCCCCAACCGCGTCTTCGTACGAGCAGTACTTC
CATSAPTASSYEQYF
>TRBV28|TRBD2|NA|TRBJ2-7
TGTGCCAGCAGTACCTGGACTAGCGGGAGCTCCTACGAGCAGTACTTC
CASSTWTSGSSYEQYF
>TRBV18|NA|NA|TRBJ1-2
TGTGCCAGCTCACCATCGGTGCAGGGCAGGGGATTGACTGGCTACACCTTC
CASSPSVQGRGLTGYTF
>TRBV5-4|NA|NA|TRBJ1-2
TGTGCCAGCAGCTTGCAGGCAGGGATCTATGGCTACACCTTC
CASSLQAGIYGYTF
>TRBV7-9|NA|once|TRBJ2-1
TGTGCCAGCAGCCCCTGGGTGACAACTTACAATGAGCAGTTCTTC
CASSPWVTTYNEQFF
>TRBV11-2|TRBD2|NA|TRBJ2-7
TGTGCCAGCAGCTTAGCACTAGCGGGGGGTGGTTACGAGCAGTACTTC
CASSLALAGGGYEQYF
>TRBV5-4|TRBD2|NA|TRBJ2-7
TGTGCCAGCAGCTTGGGGGGGGAGGGCCTCTACGAGCAGTACTTC
CASSLGGEGLYEQYF
>TRBV6-5|NA|NA|TRBJ1-3
TGTGCCAGCATCCAGGGCGGGAGAAACACCATATATTTT
CASIQGGRNTIYF
>TRBV28|TRBD1|NA|TRBJ2-5
TGTGCCAGCAGGACAGGGGGGAGGAAGACCCAGTACTTC
CASRTGGRKTQYF
>TRBV3-1/TRBV3-2|NA|NA|TRBJ2-2
TGTGCCAGCAGCCCCCGGGTTATGTCCACCGGGGAGCTGTTTTTT
CASSPRVMSTGELFF
>TRBV13|NA|few|TRBJ1-2
TGTGCCAGCAGCTTACCGGGTTTGGGGGGCTACACCTTC
CASSLPGLGGYTF
>TRBV6-1|TRBD2|NA|TRBJ2-7
TGTGCCAGCAGTGAAGAACTAGCGGGAGCCTACGAGCAGTACTTC
CASSEELAGAYEQYF
>TRBV28|TRBD2|NA|TRBJ2-1
TGTGCCAGCAGTTTATTAGCGGGGGGGCCTCCAAACAATGAGCAGTTCTTC
CASSLLAGGPPNNEQFF
>TRBV2|TRBD1|NA|TRBJ1-1
TGTGCCAGCAGTAAGTGGACAGGTATGAACACTGAAGCTTTCTTT
CASSKWTGMNTEAFF
>TRBV6-2/TRBV6-3|TRBD2|NA|TRBJ2-5
TGTGCCAGCAGTTACTCGAGGACTAGCACAGAGACCCAGTACTTC
CASSYSRTSTETQYF
>TRBV4-1|TRBD2|NA|TRBJ2-1
TGCGCCAGCAGCCCCCAGCAGGGGACTAGCGGCAATGAGCAGTTCTTC
CASSPQQGTSGNEQFF
>TRBV15|TRBD1|once|TRBJ1-6
TGTGCCACCAGCAGAGACGCAGGGGGCAATTCACCCCTCCACTTT
CATSRDAGGNSPLHF
>TRBV24-1|TRBD1|NA|TRBJ1-2
TGTGCCACCAGTGATTTGGGGGCAGGGGGGCTGGAAGGCTACACCTTC
CATSDLGAGGLEGYTF
>TRBV28|NA|NA|TRBJ1-1
TGTGCCAGCAGTTATCCGGTACTTACAATAAGAGGGGGCACTGAAGCTTTCTTT
CASSYPVLTIRGGTEAFF
>TRBV5-1|NA|NA|TRBJ1-1
TGCGCCAGCAGCTTGGACGGGGTTTACCCAGGCACTGAAGCTTTCTTT
CASSLDGVYPGTEAFF
>TRBV6-1|TRBD1|once|TRBJ2-7
TGTGCCAGCAGTGTCATTCGAGGACAGGGGTCCTACGAGCAGTACTTC
CASSVIRGQGSYEQYF
>TRBV5-6|TRBD1|NA|TRBJ2-7
TGTGCCAGCAGTCGTGGACAGGGGTACGAGCAGTACTTC
CASSRGQGYEQYF
>TRBV28|NA|NA|TRBJ1-1
TGTGCCAGCAGTCCCCCAGGGGCCCTGAACACTGAAGCTTTCTTT
CASSPPGALNTEAFF
>TRBV7-8|NA|NA|TRBJ1-1
TGTGCCAGCAGCTTAATGGAACGGACTTTCTTT
CASSLMERTFF
>TRBV24-1|NA|NA|TRBJ1-2
TGTGCCACCAGTGACACGGGACGTCCGTATGGCTACACCTTC
CATSDTGRPYGYTF
>TRBV2|TRBD1|NA|TRBJ2-5
TGTGCCAGCAGCCGACAGGGGGGTATCGAGACCCAGTACTTC
CASSRQGGIETQYF
>TRBV7-9|NA|NA|TRBJ2-2
TGTGCCAGCAGCTCGCGACAGGCCACCGGGGAGCTGTTTTTT
CASSSRQATGELFF
>TRBV3-1/TRBV3-2|NA|NA|TRBJ1-2
TGTGCCAGCAGCCAAGAAAGAGGGTCAAGAGAAGGCTACACCTTC
CASSQERGSREGYTF